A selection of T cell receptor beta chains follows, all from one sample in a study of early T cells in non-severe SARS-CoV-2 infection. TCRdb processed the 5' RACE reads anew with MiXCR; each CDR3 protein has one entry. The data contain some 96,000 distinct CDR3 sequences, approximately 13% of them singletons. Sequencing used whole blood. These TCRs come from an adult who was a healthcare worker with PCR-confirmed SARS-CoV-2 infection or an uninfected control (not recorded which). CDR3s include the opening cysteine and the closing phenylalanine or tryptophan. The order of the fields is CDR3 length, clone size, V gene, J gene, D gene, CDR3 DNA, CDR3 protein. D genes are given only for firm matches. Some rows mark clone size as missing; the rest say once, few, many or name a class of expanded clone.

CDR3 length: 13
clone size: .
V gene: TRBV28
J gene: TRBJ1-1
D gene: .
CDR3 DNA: TGTGCCAGCACCTCATATATTGGGGTCCAAGCTTTCTTT
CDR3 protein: CASTSYIGVQAFF

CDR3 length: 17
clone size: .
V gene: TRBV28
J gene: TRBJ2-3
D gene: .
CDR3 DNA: TGTGCCAGCAGCGGTCCCCATAGTGGGGGACGCACAGATACGCAGTATTTT
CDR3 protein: CASSGPHSGGRTDTQYF

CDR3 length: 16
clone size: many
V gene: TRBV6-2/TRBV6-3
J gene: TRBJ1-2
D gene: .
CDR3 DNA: TGTGCCAGGCCTGTGGGGGGGCCCTATCCGTCTTATGGCTACACCTTC
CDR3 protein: CARPVGGPYPSYGYTF

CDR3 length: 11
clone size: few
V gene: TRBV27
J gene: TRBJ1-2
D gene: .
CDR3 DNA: TGTGCCAGCAGTGGGGGAGAGGGCTACACCTTC
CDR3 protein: CASSGGEGYTF

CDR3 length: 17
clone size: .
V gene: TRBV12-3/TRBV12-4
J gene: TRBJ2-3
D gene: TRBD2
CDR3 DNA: TGTGCCAGCTGTCGGAAAATTAGCGGGCTAAGCACAGATACGCAGTATTTT
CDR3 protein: CASCRKISGLSTDTQYF

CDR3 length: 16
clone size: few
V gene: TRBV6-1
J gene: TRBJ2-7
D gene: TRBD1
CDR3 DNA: TGTGCCAGCACGCCGAGGGGGACAGGGGGTTTCTACGAGCAGTACTTC
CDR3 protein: CASTPRGTGGFYEQYF

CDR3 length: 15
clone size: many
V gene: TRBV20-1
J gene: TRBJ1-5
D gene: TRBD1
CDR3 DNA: TGCAGTGCTAGAGACGCCGGGACAGGGAATCAGCCCCAGCATTTT
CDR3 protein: CSARDAGTGNQPQHF

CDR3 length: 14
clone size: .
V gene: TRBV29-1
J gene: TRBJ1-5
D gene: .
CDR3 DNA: TGCAGCGTCAGGGGCGGGGGAGTCAATCAGCCCCAGCATTTT
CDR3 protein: CSVRGGGVNQPQHF

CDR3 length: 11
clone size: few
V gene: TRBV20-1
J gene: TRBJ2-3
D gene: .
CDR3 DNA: TGCAGTGCCCAAACGGACTATACGCAGTATTTT
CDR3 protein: CSAQTDYTQYF

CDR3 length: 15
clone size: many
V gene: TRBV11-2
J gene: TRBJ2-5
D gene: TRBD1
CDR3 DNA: TGTGCCAGCAGCTCTGCAGGGACAGGTCGGGGGACCCAGTACTTC
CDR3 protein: CASSSAGTGRGTQYF

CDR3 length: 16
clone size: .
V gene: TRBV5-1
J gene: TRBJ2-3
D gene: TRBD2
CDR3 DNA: TGCGCCAGCAGCGCGACTAGCGGGGGCAGCGTTGGTACGCAGTATTTT
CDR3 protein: CASSATSGGSVGTQYF

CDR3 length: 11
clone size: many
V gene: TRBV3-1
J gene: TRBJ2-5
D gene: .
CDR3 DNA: TGTGCCAGCAGCCAACAAGAGACCCAGTACTTC
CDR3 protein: CASSQQETQYF

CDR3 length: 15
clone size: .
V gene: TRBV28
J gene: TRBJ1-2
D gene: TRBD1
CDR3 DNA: TGTGCCAGCAGTGAGCTAGGGACAGGGAACTATGGCTACACCTTC
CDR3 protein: CASSELGTGNYGYTF

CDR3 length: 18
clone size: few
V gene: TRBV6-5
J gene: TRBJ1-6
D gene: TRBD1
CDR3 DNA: TGTGCCAGCAGTTACGGGGGACACAGGGGTTCCTATAATTCACCCCTCCACTTT
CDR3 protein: CASSYGGHRGSYNSPLHF

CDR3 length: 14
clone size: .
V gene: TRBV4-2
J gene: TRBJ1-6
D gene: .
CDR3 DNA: TGTGCCAGCACCGCTGGGGGCGACAATTCACCCCTCCACTTT
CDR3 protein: CASTAGGDNSPLHF

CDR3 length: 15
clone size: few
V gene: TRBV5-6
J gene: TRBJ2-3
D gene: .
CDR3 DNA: TGTGCCAGCAGCTTGAATGGGCGGGGAGCAGATACGCAGTATTTT
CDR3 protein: CASSLNGRGADTQYF

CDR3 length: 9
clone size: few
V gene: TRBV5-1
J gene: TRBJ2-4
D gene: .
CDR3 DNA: TGCGCCAGCCCTTTCGGAGGCCTCTTC
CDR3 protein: CASPFGGLF

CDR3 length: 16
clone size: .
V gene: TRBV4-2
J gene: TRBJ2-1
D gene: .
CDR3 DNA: TGTGCCAGCAGCCAAGTTGGGACTTCCTCCTACAATGAGCAGTTCTTC
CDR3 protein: CASSQVGTSSYNEQFF

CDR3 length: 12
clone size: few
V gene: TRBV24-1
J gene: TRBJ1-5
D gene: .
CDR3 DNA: TGTGCCACCAGTGAAACTAATCAGCCCCAGCATTTT
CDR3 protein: CATSETNQPQHF

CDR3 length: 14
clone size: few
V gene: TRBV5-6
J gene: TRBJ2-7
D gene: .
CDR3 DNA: TGTGCCAGCAGCCCAGACCTAGTCTCCTACGAGCAGTACTTC
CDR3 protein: CASSPDLVSYEQYF

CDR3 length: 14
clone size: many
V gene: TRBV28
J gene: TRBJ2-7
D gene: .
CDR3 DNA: TGTGCCAGCAGTACAGGGTTGACCACCTACGAGCAGTACTTC
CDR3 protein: CASSTGLTTYEQYF

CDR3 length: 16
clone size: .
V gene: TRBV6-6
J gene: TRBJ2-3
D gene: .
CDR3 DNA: TGTGCCAGCAGTTACTCCAGGGAATCGTACACAGATACGCAGTATTTT
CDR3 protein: CASSYSRESYTDTQYF

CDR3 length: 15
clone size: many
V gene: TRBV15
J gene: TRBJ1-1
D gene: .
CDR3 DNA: TGTGCCACCAGCAGAGATCTGACTGTGAACACTGAAGCTTTCTTT
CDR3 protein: CATSRDLTVNTEAFF

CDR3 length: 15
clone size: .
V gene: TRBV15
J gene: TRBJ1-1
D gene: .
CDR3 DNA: TGTGCCACCAGCCCACAACTGGGGCACACTGCTGCAGCTTTCTTT
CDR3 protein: CATSPQLGHTAAAFF

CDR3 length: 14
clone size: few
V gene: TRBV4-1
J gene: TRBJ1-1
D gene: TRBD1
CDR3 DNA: TGCGCCAGCAGCCAAGACGGGACAGACCTTGAAGCTTTCTTT
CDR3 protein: CASSQDGTDLEAFF

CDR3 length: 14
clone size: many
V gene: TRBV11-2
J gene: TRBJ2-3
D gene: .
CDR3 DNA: TGTGCCAGCAGCGTTGCGAGAAGCACAGATACGCAGTATTTT
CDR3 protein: CASSVARSTDTQYF

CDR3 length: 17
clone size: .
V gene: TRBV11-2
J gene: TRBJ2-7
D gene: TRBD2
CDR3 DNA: TGTGCCAGCAGCTTAGATTCTACGGCTAGCGGGTTCTACGAGCAGTACTTC
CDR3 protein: CASSLDSTASGFYEQYF

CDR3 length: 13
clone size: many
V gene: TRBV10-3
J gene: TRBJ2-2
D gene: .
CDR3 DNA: TGTGCCATCAGTGCTGGGCCTCCCTGGGAGCTGTTTTTT
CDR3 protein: CAISAGPPWELFF

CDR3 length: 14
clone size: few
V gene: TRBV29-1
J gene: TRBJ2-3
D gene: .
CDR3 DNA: TGCAGCGTTGAAGACCGCCTTAACACAGATACGCAGTATTTT
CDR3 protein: CSVEDRLNTDTQYF

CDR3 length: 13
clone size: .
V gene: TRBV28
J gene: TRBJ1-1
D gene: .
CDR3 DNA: TGTGCCAGCAGCCTCCTTCCGGGACTCAAAGCTTTCTTT
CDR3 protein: CASSLLPGLKAFF

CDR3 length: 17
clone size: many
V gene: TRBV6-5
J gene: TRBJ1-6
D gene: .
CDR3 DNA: TGTGCCAGCAGTGCGTCCGGGACACTGGAGAAAAGAGGACCCCTCCACTTT
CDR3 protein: CASSASGTLEKRGPLHF

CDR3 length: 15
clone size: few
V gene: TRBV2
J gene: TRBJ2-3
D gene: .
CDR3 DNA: TGTGCCAGCAGTGAACTGGGAGTTAGCACAGATACGCAGTATTTT
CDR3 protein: CASSELGVSTDTQYF

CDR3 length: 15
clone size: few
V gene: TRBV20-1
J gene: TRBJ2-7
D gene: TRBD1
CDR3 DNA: TGCAGTGCTTCTGCCTCCGACAGGGTATCGAACGAGCAGTACTTC
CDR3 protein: CSASASDRVSNEQYF

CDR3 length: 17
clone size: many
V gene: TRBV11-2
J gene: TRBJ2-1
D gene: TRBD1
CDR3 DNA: TGTGCCAGCAGTTCTACCGGGACAGGGGCCGCCGGGGATGAGCAGTTCTTC
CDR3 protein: CASSSTGTGAAGDEQFF

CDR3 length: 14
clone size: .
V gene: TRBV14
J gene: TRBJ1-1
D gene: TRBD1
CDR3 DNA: TGTGCCAGCAGCCAAGCAGGGGGGAACACTGAAGCTTTCTTT
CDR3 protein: CASSQAGGNTEAFF

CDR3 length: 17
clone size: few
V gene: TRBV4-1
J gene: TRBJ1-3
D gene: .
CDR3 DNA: TGCGCCAGCAGTACCCGGGACTTCCGTAGTTCTGGAAACACCATATATTTT
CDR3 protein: CASSTRDFRSSGNTIYF

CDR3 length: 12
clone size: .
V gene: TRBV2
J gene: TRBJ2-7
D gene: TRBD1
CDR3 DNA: TGTGCCAGCAGTGGGGGACAGTTCGGGCAGTACTTC
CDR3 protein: CASSGGQFGQYF

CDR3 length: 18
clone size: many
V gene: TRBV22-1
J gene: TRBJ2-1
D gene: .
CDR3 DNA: TGTCCTGGGAAAGGCAGGGATCATTATAAGGACCCTTACAATGAGCAGTTCTTC
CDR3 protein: CPGKGRDHYKDPYNEQFF

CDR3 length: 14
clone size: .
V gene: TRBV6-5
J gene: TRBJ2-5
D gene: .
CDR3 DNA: TGTGCCAGCAAATATGACCGGGGTTTGGAGACCCAGTACTTC
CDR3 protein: CASKYDRGLETQYF

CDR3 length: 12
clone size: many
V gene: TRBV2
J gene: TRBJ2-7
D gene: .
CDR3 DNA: TGTGCCAGCTCGCTTAGTACCTACGAGCAGTACTTC
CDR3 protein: CASSLSTYEQYF

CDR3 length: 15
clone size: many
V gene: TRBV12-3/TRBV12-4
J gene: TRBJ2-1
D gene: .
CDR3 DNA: TGTGCCAGCAGCCACCCCTGGAGTTCCTACAATGAGCAGTTCTTC
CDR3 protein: CASSHPWSSYNEQFF

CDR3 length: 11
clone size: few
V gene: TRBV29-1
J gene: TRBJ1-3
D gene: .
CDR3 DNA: TGCAGCGTTGTGGGCGGAAACACCATATATTTT
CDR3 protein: CSVVGGNTIYF

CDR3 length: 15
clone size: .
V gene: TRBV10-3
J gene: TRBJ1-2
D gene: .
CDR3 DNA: TGTGCCATCAGTGACCCCGGCGGTTCAAACTATGGCTACACCTTC
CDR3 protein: CAISDPGGSNYGYTF

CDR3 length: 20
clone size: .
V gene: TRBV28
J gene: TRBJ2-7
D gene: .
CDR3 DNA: TGTGCCAGCAGTTTATATCGGGCGGGGGGCCCGGGACAGAGGGCTGGCGAGCAGTACTTC
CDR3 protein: CASSLYRAGGPGQRAGEQYF

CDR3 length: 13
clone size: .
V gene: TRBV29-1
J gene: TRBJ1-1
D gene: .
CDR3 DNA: TGCAGCGTTGACGGGCAGCAGAACACTGAAGCTTTCTTT
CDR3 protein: CSVDGQQNTEAFF

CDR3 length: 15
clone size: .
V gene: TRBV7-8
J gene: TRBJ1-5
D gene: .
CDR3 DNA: TGTGCCAGCAGCCCGGGGGCGGGAGGATCACGGCCCCAGCATTTT
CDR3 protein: CASSPGAGGSRPQHF

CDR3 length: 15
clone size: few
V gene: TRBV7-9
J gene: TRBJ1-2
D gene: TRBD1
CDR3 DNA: TGTGCCAGCAGTTCCGACAGGGGGATTAACTATGGCTACACCTTC
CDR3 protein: CASSSDRGINYGYTF

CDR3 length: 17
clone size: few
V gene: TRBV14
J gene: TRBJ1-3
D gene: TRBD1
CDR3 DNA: TGTGCCAGCAGCCAAGTCCAGGGGGCGTATTCTGGAAACACCATATATTTT
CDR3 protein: CASSQVQGAYSGNTIYF

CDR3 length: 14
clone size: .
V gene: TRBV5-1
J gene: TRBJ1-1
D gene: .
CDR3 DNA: TGCGCCAGCAGCTTCAAGGGTAGATTGACTGAAGCTTTCTTT
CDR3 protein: CASSFKGRLTEAFF

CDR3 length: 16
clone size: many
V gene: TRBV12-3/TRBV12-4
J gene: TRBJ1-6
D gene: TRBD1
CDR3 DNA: TGTGCCAGCAGTTTCGGGACAGGAACGACAAATTCACCCCTCCACTTT
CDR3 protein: CASSFGTGTTNSPLHF

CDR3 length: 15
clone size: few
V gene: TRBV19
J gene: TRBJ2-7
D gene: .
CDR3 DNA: TGTGCCAGTAGTCGGGCGACAGCGCGAAGGGACGAGCAGTACTTC
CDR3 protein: CASSRATARRDEQYF

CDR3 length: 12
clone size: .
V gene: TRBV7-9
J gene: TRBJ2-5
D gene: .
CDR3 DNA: TGTGCCAGCAGCTTTTACCGAGAGACCCAGTACTTC
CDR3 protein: CASSFYRETQYF

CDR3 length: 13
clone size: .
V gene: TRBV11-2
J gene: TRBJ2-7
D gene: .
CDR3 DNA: TGTGCCAGCAGCTTTCGCCGGTTCTACGAGCAGTACTTC
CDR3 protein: CASSFRRFYEQYF

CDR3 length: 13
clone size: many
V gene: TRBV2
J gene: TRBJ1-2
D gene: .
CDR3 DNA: TGTGCCAGCAGCCGACGGGGATTCCCCCCCTACACCTTC
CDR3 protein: CASSRRGFPPYTF

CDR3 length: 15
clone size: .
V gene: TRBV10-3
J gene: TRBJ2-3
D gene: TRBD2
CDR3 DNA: TGTGCCATCAGTGATCGTGCGGGGGGCGCAGATACGCAGTATTTT
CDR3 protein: CAISDRAGGADTQYF